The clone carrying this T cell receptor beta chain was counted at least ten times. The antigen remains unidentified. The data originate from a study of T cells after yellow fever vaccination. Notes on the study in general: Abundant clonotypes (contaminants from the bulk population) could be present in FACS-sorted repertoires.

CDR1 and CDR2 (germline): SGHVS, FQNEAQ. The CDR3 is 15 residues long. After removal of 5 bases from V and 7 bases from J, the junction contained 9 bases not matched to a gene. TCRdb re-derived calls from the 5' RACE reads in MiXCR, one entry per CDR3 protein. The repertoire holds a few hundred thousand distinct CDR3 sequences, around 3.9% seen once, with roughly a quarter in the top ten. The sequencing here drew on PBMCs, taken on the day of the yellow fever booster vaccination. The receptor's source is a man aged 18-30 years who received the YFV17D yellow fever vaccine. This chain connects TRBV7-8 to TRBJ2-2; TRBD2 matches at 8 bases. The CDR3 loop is CASSPKAGDYGELFF. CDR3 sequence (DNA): TGTGCCAGCAGCCCTAAAGCGGGGGATTACGGGGAGCTGTTTTTT. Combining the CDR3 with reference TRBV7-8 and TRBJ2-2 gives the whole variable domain GAGVSQSPRYKVAKRGQDVALRCDPISGHVSLFWYQQALGQGPEFLTYFQNEAQLDKSGLPSDRFFAERPEGSVSTLKIQRTQQEDSAVYLCASSPKAGDYGELFFGEGSRLTVL.